The TCR beta chain under discussion was sequenced for a study of PD-1 blockade in classical Hodgkin lymphoma. The study, taken as a whole, reports: Complete responders possessed baseline diversity comparable to newly diagnosed patients. In newly diagnosed patients, baseline TCR diversity was reportedly below that of healthy donors. With CD4+ cells, TCR diversity rose significantly by C4D1, but not with CD8+ cells.

This CDR3 comprises 16 residues. Trimming at V came to 0 bases and at J to 6 bases, leaving 7 bases not matched to a gene. The table came from immunoSEQ multiplex PCR; TCRdb's copy has only in-frame clones and leaves some out. The repertoire holds more than 85,000 clones, with 92% as singletons. In every patient, relapse followed autologous stem cell transplantation, while exposure to brentuximab vedotin differed. This clone was detected only once. The antigen is unknown. The TCR originated in a human donor with classical Hodgkin lymphoma. The rearrangement joins TRBV5-3 to TRBJ2-3; 10 bases map to TRBD2. TRBV5-3 is labeled an ORF, and its function is uncertain. The material sequenced was peripheral blood mononuclear cells (PBMCs), taken before the second cycle of nivolumab. CDR3: CARSLADLAGEDTQYF. For the CDR3, the DNA is TGTGCCAGAAGCTTGGCCGATCTAGCGGGAGAGGATACGCAGTATTTT.